This T cell receptor (beta chain) was sequenced for a study of T cells expressing NK-cell markers. TCRdb reanalyzed the 5' RACE reads and collapses them to one entry per CDR3 protein, without DNA. The sample spans 300,000 to 500,000 distinct CDR3 sequences; the ten largest clones claim 9.5% to 12%. The CDR3 runs to 16 residues. Germline values: CDR1 MNHEY, CDR2 SVGAGI. Sequences were obtained from blood T cells: a sorted CD56 or NKG2C T cell subset, CD4+ or CD8+ T cells, or bulk PBMC T cells (not recorded which). This clonotype was obtained from a woman between 50 and 59 years old in good health. The rearrangement uses TRBV6-5 and TRBJ2-7. The CDR3 loop is CASSYSPGHRPYEQYF.